This record concerns one T cell receptor beta chain sequence. Its antigen is still unknown. With 60 Vbeta and 13 Jbeta primers, the PCR was carried out. Authors' methods: As a later analysis found, there were about 80 million unique TCR beta chains, of which some 10 million were shared. TCRdb's copy holds only in-frame clones and misses some; the assay was immunoSEQ multiplex PCR. The D gene and trimming were derived from the DNA, and the V and J assignments and clone size from that table. The sample lists 180,000 or so clones, 86% seen once, with around 0.31% in the top ten. This sample was included in a study of cytomegalovirus exposure and HLA in healthy donors. The study, taken as a whole, reports: Rarity held for most TCR sequences, but there were some public TCRs that occurred in many donors. V- and J-gene trimming in TCR beta was tied to a missense DCLRE1C variant by an analysis performed later.

The V end lost 1 base, the J end lost 7 bases, and 18 bases lay between the germline ends. The CDR3 covers 16 residues. Per the germline V gene, CDR1 is MNHNS and CDR2 is SASEGT. The chain is built from TRBV6-1 and TRBJ2-3; D might be TRBD2 (5 bases). This TCR derives from a woman aged 25 to 45 in good health and CMV-seronegative. Sequenced input: PBMCs. The chain's CDR3 is CASSEGMTGSMHTQYF. CDR3 nucleotide sequence: TGTGCCAGCAGTGAAGGGATGACGGGGAGCATGCATACGCAGTATTTT.